Reported below is one TCR beta chain. Its recognized antigen is unknown. The data belong to a study of T cells expressing NK-cell markers (TCRdb year 2020). For context, the study as a whole: TCR beta-chain repertoires were profiled in sorted CD3+CD56+NKG2C+, CD3+CD56+NKG2C- and CD3+CD56-NKG2C+ T-cell subsets from roughly eight donors. Among the eight sequenced donors, only one was HCMV-seronegative, while the other seven were HCMV-seropositive. The eight sequenced donors were randomly selected healthy volunteers, three men and five women. Illumina HiSeq 2000/2500, MiSeq or NextSeq was used to sequence libraries as 2 x 150 bp reads. Findings and caveats that apply to the study as a whole: Those dominant clonotypes were again the most abundant among CD3+CD56-NKG2C+ cells in several donors, at about 28.3-65%. Whether the expanded NKG2C-expressing T cell clones were specific for HCMV antigens remained unclear. For 5 or 6 donors, the dominant CD3+CD56+NKG2C+ clonotypes were among the top 10 CD8+ clonotypes and accounted for about 1.0-7.5% of CD8+ T cells.

To determine HCMV serostatus, a commercial ELISA kit was used to detect HCMV-specific IgG in serum. Peripheral blood mononuclear cells were isolated from blood by Ficoll density gradient centrifugation. Sequencing relied on an Illumina HiSeq 2000. TCR beta cDNA libraries were prepared using 5'RACE template switching, which introduced a universal primer site and unique molecular identifiers. Synthesis of cDNA was primed from the TCR beta constant segment and was followed by two consecutive PCR amplification steps. Per the authors' processing: Reads were demultiplexed and grouped by UMI with MIGEC, and clonotypes were assembled and quantified with MiTCR. Only TCR cDNA sequences supported by at least two reads were kept to exclude erroneous sequences. Downstream repertoire analysis used the tcR package, and clonotypes were matched across fractions by CDR3 nucleotide sequence plus V segment. VDJmatch was used to annotate antigen specificity against VDJdb, with one amino acid substitution in CDR3 allowed. TCRdb reanalyzed the reads, keeping one entry per CDR3 protein sequence and omitting DNA. TCRdb's processing, not the authors', yielded these V and J calls. The data table for this sample lists around 550,000 distinct CDR3 sequences. The ten largest clones add up to 3% to 4.5% of the sample.

CDR1 and CDR2 are read off the germline V gene as KGHSH and LQKENI. CDR3 length: 14 amino acids, cysteine to phenylalanine. No DNA is given. Recombination joined TRBV18 with TRBJ2-7; TCRdb indicates TRBD2, and absent DNA this call remains unverified. Sequencing was performed on blood T cells: a sorted CD56 or NKG2C T cell subset, CD4+ or CD8+ T cells, or bulk PBMC T cells (not recorded which). The TCR sequence derives from a young man in good health. Donor details come from another sample of the same person, matched by shared clones. The CDR3 sequence is CASSPTEGGYQQYF.